Ten or more counts support the clone carrying this TCR beta chain. Its cognate antigen is unknown. This specimen comes from a study of regulatory T cells in long-lasting Graves disease. Study-wide context: Those Graves' patients who were newly diagnosed had been on antithyroid drugs under 3 months. The study's findings and limits: TCR diversity was lower in persistent than newly diagnosed Graves' disease.

Documented time point: newly diagnosed GD, antithyroid drugs for less than 3 months. PBMC RNA was the source of the TCR library. Clinicians diagnosed Graves' disease using American Thyroid Association guidelines. The length of the CDR3 is 14 residues. V was clipped by 5 bases and J by 10 bases, with 15 bases between them. Construction of the TCR beta libraries employed iRepertoire HTBI primers in conjunction with Arm-PCR of CDR3 regions. Using its own MiXCR run on the multiplex PCR reads, TCRdb lists one record per CDR3 protein. This sample yields 300,000 to 400,000 distinct CDR3 sequences, of which 15% to 18% are seen a single time; 20% to 25% belongs to the top ten.

The J gene is TRBJ1-6, the V gene TRBV12-3 or TRBV12-4; TRBD1 is a possible D gene (5 bases). The clonotype comes from a female donor with Graves disease. The sequencing used peripheral blood mononuclear cells (PBMCs), collected at new diagnosis, from a patient treated with antithyroid drugs. CDR3 nucleotide sequence: TGTGCCAGCAGTCAGACTAGGGGACTCTCACCCCTCCACTTT. Translation: CASSQTRGLSPLHF.